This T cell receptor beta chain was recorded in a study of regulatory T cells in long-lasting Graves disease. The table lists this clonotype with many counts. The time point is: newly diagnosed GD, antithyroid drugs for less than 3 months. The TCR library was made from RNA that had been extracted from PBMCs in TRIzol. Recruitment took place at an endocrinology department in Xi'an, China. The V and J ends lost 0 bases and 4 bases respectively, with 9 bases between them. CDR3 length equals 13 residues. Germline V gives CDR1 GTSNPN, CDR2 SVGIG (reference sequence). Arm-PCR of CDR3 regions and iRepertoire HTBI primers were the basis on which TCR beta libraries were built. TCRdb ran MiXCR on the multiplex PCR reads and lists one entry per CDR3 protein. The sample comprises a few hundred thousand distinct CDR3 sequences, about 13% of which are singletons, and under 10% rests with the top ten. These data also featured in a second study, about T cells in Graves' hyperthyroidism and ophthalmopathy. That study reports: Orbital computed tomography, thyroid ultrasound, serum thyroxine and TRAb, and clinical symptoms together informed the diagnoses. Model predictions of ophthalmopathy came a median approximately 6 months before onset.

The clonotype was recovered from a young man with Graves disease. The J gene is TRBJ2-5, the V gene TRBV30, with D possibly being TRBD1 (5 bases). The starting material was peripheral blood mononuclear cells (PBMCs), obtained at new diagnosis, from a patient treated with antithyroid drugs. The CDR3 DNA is TGTGCCTGGAGTGTATCCAGGGTAGAGACCCAGTACTTC. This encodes CAWSVSRVETQYF.